The source of this T cell receptor beta chain is a study of blood T cell repertoires in COVID-19. Sequencing used immunoSEQ multiplex PCR; TCRdb keeps in-frame clones, though not all of them. Altogether fewer than 600,000 clones are present, 89% being singletons, with the ten largest covering approximately 0.9%. This sequence originates from a man aged 18 to 29 with COVID-19, enrolled during active disease. The sample comprised peripheral blood.

DNA for the CDR3: TGCGCCAGCTCCGGACTAGCGGGGGACAGCTCCTACAATGAGCAGTTCTTC. Its translation is CASSGLAGDSSYNEQFF. This chain joins TRBV10-2 and TRBJ2-1, with 13 nucleotides matching TRBD2. Germline assignment: CDR1 WSHSY and CDR2 SAAADI. This CDR3 has 17 residues. The J segment lost 0 bases and the V segment lost 8 bases, leaving 7 bases of the junction unmatched.